A selection of T cell receptor beta chains follows, all from one sample in a study of technical replicates of blood from a few donors. Sequencing used immunoSEQ multiplex PCR; TCRdb keeps in-frame clones, though not all of them. This table holds tens of thousands of clones, less than 99% found once. The sequenced sample consisted of T cells isolated from PBMCs. These receptors were obtained from a human donor in good health. CDR3s include the opening cysteine and the closing phenylalanine or tryptophan. A D gene is named only where the DNA matches it firmly. Clone size is shown for a subset of rows, as once, few, many or a class of expanded clone.

cdr3_length: 14; clone_size: once; v_call: TRBV2; j_call: TRBJ1-2; d_call: -; cdr3_nt: TGTGCCAGCAGTGGGACAGAGTCCAACTATGGCTACACCTTC; cdr3_aa: CASSGTESNYGYTF
cdr3_length: 14; clone_size: -; v_call: TRBV2; j_call: TRBJ2-1; d_call: TRBD2; cdr3_nt: TGTGCCAGCAGTGAAGAGGCGGGAGGGGGTGAGCAGTTCTTC; cdr3_aa: CASSEEAGGGEQFF
cdr3_length: 14; clone_size: -; v_call: TRBV18; j_call: TRBJ2-3; d_call: -; cdr3_nt: TGTGCCAGCTCACCAACGAACAGGGAAGGTACGCAGTATTTT; cdr3_aa: CASSPTNREGTQYF
cdr3_length: 14; clone_size: -; v_call: TRBV19; j_call: TRBJ1-2; d_call: TRBD1; cdr3_nt: TGTGCCAGTACGCCAACCACAGGGGGCTATGGCTACACCTTC; cdr3_aa: CASTPTTGGYGYTF
cdr3_length: 14; clone_size: -; v_call: TRBV30; j_call: TRBJ1-1; d_call: -; cdr3_nt: TGTGCCTGGAGAAAAGACAGGCAGAAACCAAAAGCTTTCTTT; cdr3_aa: CAWRKDRQKPKAFF
cdr3_length: 13; clone_size: -; v_call: TRBV7-2; j_call: TRBJ2-1; d_call: TRBD2; cdr3_nt: TGTGCCAGCCGGGCTAGCGGGTTCAATGAGCAGTTCTTC; cdr3_aa: CASRASGFNEQFF
cdr3_length: 13; clone_size: -; v_call: TRBV19; j_call: TRBJ1-1; d_call: TRBD1; cdr3_nt: TGTGCCAGTAGTTTCGCCAGGGGGGAGGTCGCTTTCTTT; cdr3_aa: CASSFARGEVAFF
cdr3_length: 13; clone_size: -; v_call: TRBV28; j_call: TRBJ2-5; d_call: -; cdr3_nt: TGTGCCAGCAGTCTCAATCGGAGGGGGACCCAGTACTTC; cdr3_aa: CASSLNRRGTQYF
cdr3_length: 14; clone_size: -; v_call: TRBV7-4; j_call: TRBJ2-7; d_call: -; cdr3_nt: TGTGCCAGCCGAAGAGGGCCTCAGATGAGCGAGCAGTACTTC; cdr3_aa: CASRRGPQMSEQYF
cdr3_length: 14; clone_size: -; v_call: TRBV30; j_call: TRBJ1-1; d_call: -; cdr3_nt: TGTGCCTGGGAGGTGACCCTTTCGGAGACTGAAGCTTTCTTT; cdr3_aa: CAWEVTLSETEAFF
cdr3_length: 14; clone_size: once; v_call: TRBV30; j_call: TRBJ2-5; d_call: -; cdr3_nt: TGTGCCTGGAGTCGAAACGGGGGCCAAGAGACCCAGTACTTC; cdr3_aa: CAWSRNGGQETQYF
cdr3_length: 16; clone_size: -; v_call: TRBV7-2; j_call: TRBJ2-3; d_call: -; cdr3_nt: TGTGCCAGCAGCTTAGCGGCCGGAGCCCTAGGAGATACGCAGTATTTT; cdr3_aa: CASSLAAGALGDTQYF
cdr3_length: 17; clone_size: -; v_call: TRBV11-1; j_call: TRBJ2-1; d_call: -; cdr3_nt: TGTGCCAGCAGCTTAAGGCAGGCGAGTAGGTTGTACAATGAGCAGTTCTTC; cdr3_aa: CASSLRQASRLYNEQFF
cdr3_length: 15; clone_size: -; v_call: TRBV9; j_call: TRBJ1-1; d_call: TRBD1; cdr3_nt: TGTGCCAGCAGCGTAGACAGGGGACAAAACACTGAAGCTTTCTTT; cdr3_aa: CASSVDRGQNTEAFF
cdr3_length: 14; clone_size: -; v_call: TRBV7-2; j_call: TRBJ2-7; d_call: -; cdr3_nt: TGTGCCAGCAGCTTAGGGACTGGCTCCTACGAGCAGTACTTC; cdr3_aa: CASSLGTGSYEQYF
cdr3_length: 15; clone_size: -; v_call: TRBV18; j_call: TRBJ2-3; d_call: TRBD2; cdr3_nt: TGTGCCAGCTCACCACCACTAGCGGGAGCTGATACGCAGTATTTT; cdr3_aa: CASSPPLAGADTQYF
cdr3_length: 14; clone_size: -; v_call: TRBV5-1; j_call: TRBJ2-2; d_call: TRBD1; cdr3_nt: TGCGCCAGCAGCTCCTTCAGGGGGATCGGGGAGCTGTTTTTT; cdr3_aa: CASSSFRGIGELFF
cdr3_length: 15; clone_size: -; v_call: TRBV4-3; j_call: TRBJ2-1; d_call: TRBD2; cdr3_nt: TGCGCCAGCAGCCAAGGTCTAGCGGGAGGGAATGAGCAGTTCTTC; cdr3_aa: CASSQGLAGGNEQFF
cdr3_length: 13; clone_size: -; v_call: TRBV15; j_call: TRBJ2-7; d_call: -; cdr3_nt: TGTGCCACCAGCAGAGTATACCAGTTCGAGCAGTACTTC; cdr3_aa: CATSRVYQFEQYF
cdr3_length: 13; clone_size: -; v_call: TRBV19; j_call: TRBJ2-1; d_call: -; cdr3_nt: TGTGCCAGTAGTACAGGGGATAACTATGAGCAGTTCTTC; cdr3_aa: CASSTGDNYEQFF
cdr3_length: 15; clone_size: once; v_call: TRBV4-2; j_call: TRBJ2-7; d_call: -; cdr3_nt: TGTGCCAGCAGCCAACAGTTTGTAGCCTCCTACGAGCAGTACTTC; cdr3_aa: CASSQQFVASYEQYF
cdr3_length: 14; clone_size: -; v_call: TRBV28; j_call: TRBJ2-7; d_call: -; cdr3_nt: TGTGCCAGCAGTTTAAGCCGGGGTGGCTACGAGCAGTACTTC; cdr3_aa: CASSLSRGGYEQYF
cdr3_length: 15; clone_size: -; v_call: TRBV7-9; j_call: TRBJ2-5; d_call: TRBD2; cdr3_nt: TGTGCCAGCAGCTTAGGAGACGGGAGGTCAGAGACCCAGTACTTC; cdr3_aa: CASSLGDGRSETQYF
cdr3_length: 14; clone_size: -; v_call: TRBV7-3; j_call: TRBJ1-2; d_call: TRBD1; cdr3_nt: TGTGCCAGCAGCCCCACCGGGACAGGGAAAGGCTACACCTTC; cdr3_aa: CASSPTGTGKGYTF
cdr3_length: 15; clone_size: -; v_call: TRBV5-4; j_call: TRBJ2-1; d_call: -; cdr3_nt: TGTGCCAGCAGCTCGTCCCGGGACTCGTACAATGAGCAGTTCTTC; cdr3_aa: CASSSSRDSYNEQFF
cdr3_length: 15; clone_size: -; v_call: TRBV13; j_call: TRBJ1-2; d_call: -; cdr3_nt: TGTGCCAGCAGGTCCCAGGGGTTAGTAAACTATGGCTACACCTTC; cdr3_aa: CASRSQGLVNYGYTF
cdr3_length: 16; clone_size: once; v_call: TRBV11-2; j_call: TRBJ2-7; d_call: -; cdr3_nt: TGTGCCAGCAGCTTAGCGGGTGACTCCAGCTCCTACGAGCAGTACTTC; cdr3_aa: CASSLAGDSSSYEQYF
cdr3_length: 16; clone_size: once; v_call: TRBV19; j_call: TRBJ2-1; d_call: TRBD1; cdr3_nt: TGTGCCAGTAGTATACCCCGCAGGGGGAGAGACAATGAGCAGTTCTTC; cdr3_aa: CASSIPRRGRDNEQFF
cdr3_length: 17; clone_size: once; v_call: TRBV6-1; j_call: TRBJ1-2; d_call: -; cdr3_nt: TGTGCCAGCAGTGGACTACGGACAGTTCAATACTACTATGGCTACACCTTC; cdr3_aa: CASSGLRTVQYYYGYTF